A selection of T cell receptor beta chains follows, all from one sample in a study of blood T cell repertoires in COVID-19. The table came from immunoSEQ multiplex PCR; TCRdb's copy has only in-frame clones and leaves some out. The sample holds about 260,000 clones, 83% seen once. Sequencing was performed on peripheral blood. These receptors all come from a woman aged 50 to 65 who had recovered from COVID-19. CDR3s include the opening cysteine and the closing phenylalanine or tryptophan. D genes are given only for firm matches. Clone size is not always given. Where it is, it says once, few, many or a class for expanded clones.

>TRBJ2-2|TRBV5-4|.|15|TRBD2
CASSSGGIATGELFF
TGTGCCAGCAGCTCGGGGGGTATAGCCACCGGGGAGCTGTTTTTT
>TRBJ2-2|TRBV10-3|.|17|TRBD2
CAIGYFLGGPDTGELFF
TGTGCCATCGGATATTTTTTGGGAGGGCCCGACACCGGGGAGCTGTTTTTT
>TRBJ1-5|TRBV19|.|16|TRBD1
CASSTPWGTGNQPQHF
TGTGCCAGTAGTACTCCATGGGGGACAGGCAATCAGCCCCAGCATTTT
>TRBJ2-5|TRBV10-2|.|13|.
CASRRQDQETQYF
TGCGCCAGCAGGAGACAGGACCAAGAGACCCAGTACTTC
>TRBJ1-2|TRBV12-3/TRBV12-4|.|13|.
CASSSQVNYGYTF
TGTGCCAGCAGTTCACAGGTTAACTATGGCTACACCTTC
>TRBJ2-2|TRBV6-5|.|15|.
CASSYSTTNTGELFF
TGTGCCAGCAGTTACTCTACCACAAACACCGGGGAGCTGTTTTTT
>TRBJ1-1|TRBV5-6|.|14|.
CASSSDRVNTEAFF
TGTGCCAGCAGCTCCGATCGCGTAAACACTGAAGCTTTCTTT
>TRBJ2-6|TRBV9|.|16|.
CASSVAGSGVANVLTF
TGTGCCAGCAGCGTAGCGGGCTCAGGGGTGGCCAACGTCCTGACTTTC
>TRBJ2-3|TRBV28|.|17|TRBD1
CASPPSGTGVVTDTQYF
TGTGCCAGCCCTCCTTCCGGGACAGGGGTAGTCACAGATACGCAGTATTTT
>TRBJ2-7|TRBV11-2|.|16|TRBD2
CASSPRLAGGFYEQYF
TGTGCCAGCAGCCCCCGACTAGCGGGAGGTTTCTACGAGCAGTACTTC
>TRBJ2-7|TRBV9|.|15|TRBD2
CASTPSGGPSYEQYF
TGTGCCAGCACCCCTAGCGGGGGCCCCTCCTACGAGCAGTACTTC
>TRBJ2-1|TRBV24-1|.|16|.
CATSEPTRGRKNEQFF
TGTGCCACCAGTGAACCCACTAGAGGCCGGAAGAATGAGCAGTTCTTC
>TRBJ1-1|TRBV28|.|16|.
CASSPMGWTRNTEAFF
TGTGCCAGCAGCCCGATGGGCTGGACAAGGAACACTGAAGCTTTCTTT
>TRBJ1-2|TRBV19|.|14|TRBD1
CASSISGQNYGYTF
TGTGCCAGTAGTATTTCGGGACAGAACTATGGCTACACCTTC
>TRBJ2-3|TRBV28|once|15|TRBD2
CASSPSRGGTDTQYF
TGTGCCAGCAGTCCCTCCCGGGGGGGCACAGATACGCAGTATTTT
>TRBJ1-2|TRBV7-2|.|13|.
CASSLTSFYGYTF
TGTGCCAGCAGCTTAACTTCTTTCTATGGCTACACCTTC
>TRBJ1-6|TRBV27|.|14|.
CASSLFGGNSPLHF
TGTGCCAGCAGTTTATTCGGGGGGAATTCACCCCTCCACTTT
>TRBJ1-5|TRBV28|.|13|.
CASRFYSNQPQHF
TGTGCCAGCAGGTTTTATAGCAATCAGCCCCAGCATTTT
>TRBJ1-1|TRBV28|.|12|TRBD1
CASGTANTEAFF
TGTGCCAGCGGGACAGCGAACACTGAAGCTTTCTTT
>TRBJ2-5|TRBV28|.|13|TRBD1
CASSTGTEETQYF
TGTGCCAGCAGTACTGGGACAGAAGAGACCCAGTACTTC
>TRBJ2-5|TRBV7-8|.|17|.
CASSRASLVAVRETQYF
TGTGCCAGCAGCCGCGCATCCCTCGTAGCGGTTCGGGAGACCCAGTACTTC
>TRBJ2-5|TRBV27|.|14|.
CASSLSWSAETQYF
TGTGCCAGCAGTTTATCGTGGAGTGCCGAGACCCAGTACTTC
>TRBJ2-1|TRBV5-1|.|13|.
CASSLGQDNEQFF
TGCGCCAGCAGCTTGGGGCAGGACAATGAGCAGTTCTTC
>TRBJ2-6|TRBV19|.|17|.
CASSMGLIGSGANVLTF
TGTGCCAGTAGTATGGGACTGATAGGCTCTGGGGCCAACGTCCTGACTTTC
>TRBJ1-1|TRBV6-2/TRBV6-3|.|15|.
CASSYSSNRAYEAFF
TGTGCCAGCAGTTACTCGAGTAACAGGGCCTATGAAGCTTTCTTT
>TRBJ2-3|TRBV27|.|15|TRBD1
CARSTGGGVTDTQYF
TGTGCCCGCTCGACAGGGGGGGGAGTCACAGATACGCAGTATTTT
>TRBJ2-1|TRBV24-1|.|16|.
CATSVAAGSVYNEQFF
TGTGCCACCAGTGTTGCGGCGGGCTCTGTCTACAATGAGCAGTTCTTC
>TRBJ1-2|TRBV24-1|.|15|TRBD1
CATSDGRTGNYGYTF
TGTGCCACCAGTGATGGGCGGACAGGGAACTATGGCTACACCTTC
>TRBJ2-3|TRBV9|.|16|TRBD2
CASSGRTSGGSDTQYF
TGTGCCAGCAGCGGCCGGACTAGCGGGGGGTCAGATACGCAGTATTTT
>TRBJ2-3|TRBV11-3|.|20|.
CASSLAGSFQRTTSTDTQYF
TGTGCCAGCAGCTTGGCAGGTTCGTTCCAGCGGACGACCAGCACAGATACGCAGTATTTT
>TRBJ1-1|TRBV5-1|.|17|.
CASTRGGTGAAATEAFF
TGCGCCAGCACCCGGGGGGGTACGGGGGCGGCTGCAACTGAAGCTTTCTTT
>TRBJ1-3|TRBV4-3|.|15|.
CASSRDILSGNTIYF
TGCGCCAGCAGCCGTGACATATTGTCTGGAAACACCATATATTTT
>TRBJ1-5|TRBV7-2|.|15|TRBD1
CASSLVQGGNQPQHF
TGTGCCAGCAGCTTAGTCCAGGGGGGCAATCAGCCCCAGCATTTT
>TRBJ1-5|TRBV28|.|14|.
CASSVRQANQPQHF
TGTGCCAGCAGTGTTCGACAGGCCAATCAGCCCCAGCATTTT
>TRBJ2-5|TRBV4-2|.|15|TRBD1
CASSKGDRTEETQYF
TGTGCCAGCAGCAAAGGGGACAGGACTGAAGAGACCCAGTACTTC
>TRBJ2-5|TRBV18|once|18|TRBD2
CASSPGGTSGGFQETQYF
TGTGCCAGCTCACCAGGAGGGACTAGCGGGGGGTTCCAAGAGACCCAGTACTTC
>TRBJ1-2|TRBV30|.|12|.
CAWSVPRYGYTF
TGTGCCTGGAGTGTACCGAGGTATGGCTACACCTTC
>TRBJ1-1|TRBV10-1|few|16|.
CASSERLGGEGTEAFF
TGCGCCAGCAGTGAGCGACTAGGAGGGGAGGGAACTGAAGCTTTCTTT
>TRBJ2-1|TRBV25-1|.|17|TRBD1
CASAGRTGLNTYNEQFF
TGTGCCAGCGCAGGTCGGACAGGTCTAAATACCTACAATGAGCAGTTCTTC
>TRBJ1-1|TRBV7-3|.|13|.
CASSLNAGTEAFF
TGTGCCAGCAGCTTAAACGCGGGCACTGAAGCTTTCTTT
>TRBJ1-1|TRBV2|few|13|.
CASRMTADTEAFF
TGTGCCAGCAGGATGACAGCTGACACTGAAGCTTTCTTT
>TRBJ1-1|TRBV5-4|.|11|.
CASRLGGIAFF
TGTGCCAGCAGGCTGGGAGGGATAGCTTTCTTT
>TRBJ1-2|TRBV6-2/TRBV6-3|.|15|TRBD1
CASSYSTGANYGYTF
TGTGCCAGCAGTTACTCGACAGGGGCGAACTATGGCTACACCTTC
>TRBJ1-5|TRBV12-3/TRBV12-4|once|11|.
CASSFGQPQHF
TGTGCCAGCAGTTTCGGTCAGCCCCAGCATTTT
>TRBJ1-2|TRBV28|.|13|.
CAIRESPNYGYTF
TGTGCCATCAGGGAGAGCCCTAACTATGGCTACACCTTC
>TRBJ2-6|TRBV5-8|.|15|.
CASSLFFSGANVLTF
TGTGCCAGCAGCTTGTTCTTCTCCGGGGCCAACGTCCTGACTTTC
>TRBJ2-3|TRBV9|.|16|TRBD2
CASSVGLAGGTDTQYF
TGTGCCAGCAGCGTAGGACTAGCGGGTGGAACAGATACGCAGTATTTT
>TRBJ2-7|TRBV7-2|.|16|.
CASSLQSITSSYEQYF
TGTGCCAGCAGCCTCCAAAGCATCACCTCCTCCTACGAGCAGTACTTC
>TRBJ1-3|TRBV5-1|.|17|.
CASSSEYRTVRGNTIYF
TGCGCCAGCAGCTCGGAATACAGGACAGTCCGCGGAAACACCATATATTTT
>TRBJ2-7|TRBV5-4|.|15|TRBD1
CASSWDRGSSYEQYF
TGTGCCAGCAGCTGGGACAGGGGAAGCTCCTACGAGCAGTACTTC
>TRBJ2-3|TRBV19|.|13|.
CASATRGTDTQYF
TGTGCCAGTGCTACCAGGGGCACAGATACGCAGTATTTT
>TRBJ2-5|TRBV15|.|12|.
CATSIPWEAQYF
TGTGCCACCAGCATACCTTGGGAGGCCCAGTACTTC